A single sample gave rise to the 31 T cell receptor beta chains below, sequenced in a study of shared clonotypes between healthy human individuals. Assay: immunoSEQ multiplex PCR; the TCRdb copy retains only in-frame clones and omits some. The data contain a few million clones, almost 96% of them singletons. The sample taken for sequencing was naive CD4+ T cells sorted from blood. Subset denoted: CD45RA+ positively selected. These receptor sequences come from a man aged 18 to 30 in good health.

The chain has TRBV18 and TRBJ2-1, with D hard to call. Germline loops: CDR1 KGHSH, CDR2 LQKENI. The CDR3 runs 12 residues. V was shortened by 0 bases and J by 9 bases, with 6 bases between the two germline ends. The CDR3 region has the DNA TGTGCCAGCTCACCACCCGAGTCTGAGCAGTTCTTC. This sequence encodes CASSPPESEQFF.

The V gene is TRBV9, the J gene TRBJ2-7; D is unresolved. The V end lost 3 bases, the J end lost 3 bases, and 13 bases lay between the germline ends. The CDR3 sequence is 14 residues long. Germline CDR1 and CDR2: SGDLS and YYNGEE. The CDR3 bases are TGTGCCAGCAGCGAGACCTCTGACGGCTACGAGCAGTACTTC. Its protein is CASSETSDGYEQYF.

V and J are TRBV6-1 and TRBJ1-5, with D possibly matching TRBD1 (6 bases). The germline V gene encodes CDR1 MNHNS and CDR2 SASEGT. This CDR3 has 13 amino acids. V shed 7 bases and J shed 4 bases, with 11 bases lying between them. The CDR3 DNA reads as TGTGCCAGCACCACAGGGATAAATCAGCCCCAGCATTTT. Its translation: CASTTGINQPQHF.

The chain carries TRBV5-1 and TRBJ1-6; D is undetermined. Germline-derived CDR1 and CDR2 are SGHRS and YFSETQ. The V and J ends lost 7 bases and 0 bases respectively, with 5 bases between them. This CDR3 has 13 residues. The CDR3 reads CASGSSYNSPLHF. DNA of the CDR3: TGCGCCAGCGGCAGCTCCTATAATTCACCCCTCCACTTT.

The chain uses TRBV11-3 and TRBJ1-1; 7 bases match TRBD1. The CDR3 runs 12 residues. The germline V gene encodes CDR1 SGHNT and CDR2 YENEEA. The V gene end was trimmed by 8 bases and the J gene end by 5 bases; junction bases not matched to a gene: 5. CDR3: CASDREETEAFF. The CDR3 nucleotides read TGTGCCAGCGACAGGGAGGAGACTGAAGCTTTCTTT.

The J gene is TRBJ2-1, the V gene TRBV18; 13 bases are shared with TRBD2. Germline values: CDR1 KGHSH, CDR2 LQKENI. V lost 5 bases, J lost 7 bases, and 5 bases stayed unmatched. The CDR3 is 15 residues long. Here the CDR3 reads CASSTGLAGENEQFF. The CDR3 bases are TGTGCCAGCTCAACCGGACTAGCGGGAGAGAATGAGCAGTTCTTC.

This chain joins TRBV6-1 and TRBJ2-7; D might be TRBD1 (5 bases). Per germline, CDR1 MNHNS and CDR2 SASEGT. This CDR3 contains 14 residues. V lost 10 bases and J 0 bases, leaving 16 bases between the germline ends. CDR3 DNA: TGTGCCACCAAAGCACAGGCCAGCTCCTACGAGCAGTACTTC. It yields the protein CATKAQASSYEQYF.

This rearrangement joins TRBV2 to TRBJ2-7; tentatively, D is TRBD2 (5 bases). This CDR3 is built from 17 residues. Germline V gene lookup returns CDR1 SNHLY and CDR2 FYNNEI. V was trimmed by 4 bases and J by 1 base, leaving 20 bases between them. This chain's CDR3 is CASSAIGWESNSYEQYF. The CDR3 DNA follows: TGTGCCAGCAGTGCTATTGGTTGGGAGTCGAATTCCTACGAGCAGTACTTC.

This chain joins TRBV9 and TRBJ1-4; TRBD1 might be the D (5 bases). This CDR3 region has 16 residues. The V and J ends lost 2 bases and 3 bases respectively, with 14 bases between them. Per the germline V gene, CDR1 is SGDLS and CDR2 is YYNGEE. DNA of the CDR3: TGTGCCAGCAGCGTGGGACCCCTAAGGCCTAATGAAAAACTGTTTTTT. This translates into CASSVGPLRPNEKLFF.

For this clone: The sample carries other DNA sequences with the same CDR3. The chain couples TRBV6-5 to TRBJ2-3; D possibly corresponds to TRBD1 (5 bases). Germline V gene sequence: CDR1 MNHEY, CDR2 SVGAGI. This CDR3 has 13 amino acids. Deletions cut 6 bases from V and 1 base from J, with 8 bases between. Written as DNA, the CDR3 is TGTGCCAGCAGATTAGGGGGCACAGATACGCAGTATTTT. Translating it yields CASRLGGTDTQYF.

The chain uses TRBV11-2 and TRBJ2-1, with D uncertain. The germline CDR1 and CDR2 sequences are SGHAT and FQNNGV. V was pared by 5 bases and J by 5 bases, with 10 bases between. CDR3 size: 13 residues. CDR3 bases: TGTGCCAGCAGCCTCGTAAAGAACAATGAGCAGTTCTTC. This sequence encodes CASSLVKNNEQFF.

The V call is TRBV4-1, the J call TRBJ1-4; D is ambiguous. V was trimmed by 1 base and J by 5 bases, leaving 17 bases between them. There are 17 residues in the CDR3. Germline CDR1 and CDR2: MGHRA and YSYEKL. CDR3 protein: CASSQAFNPLYNEKLFF. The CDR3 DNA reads TGCGCCAGCAGCCAAGCGTTCAACCCCTTATACAATGAAAAACTGTTTTTT.

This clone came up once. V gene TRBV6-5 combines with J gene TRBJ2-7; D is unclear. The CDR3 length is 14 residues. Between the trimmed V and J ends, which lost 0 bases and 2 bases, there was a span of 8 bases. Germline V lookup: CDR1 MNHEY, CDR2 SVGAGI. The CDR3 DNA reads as TGTGCCAGCAGTTACTCGCTGGGTCCCTACGAGCAGTACTTC. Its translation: CASSYSLGPYEQYF.

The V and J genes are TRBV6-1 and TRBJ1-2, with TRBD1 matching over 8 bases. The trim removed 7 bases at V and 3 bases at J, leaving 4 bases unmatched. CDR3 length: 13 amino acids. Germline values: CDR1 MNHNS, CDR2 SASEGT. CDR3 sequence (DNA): TGTGCCAGCAAGAGACAGGGGTACTATGGCTACACCTTC. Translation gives CASKRQGYYGYTF.

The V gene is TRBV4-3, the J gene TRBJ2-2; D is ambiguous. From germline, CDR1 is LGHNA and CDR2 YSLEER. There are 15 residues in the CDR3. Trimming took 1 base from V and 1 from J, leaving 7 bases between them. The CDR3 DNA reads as TGCGCCAGCAGCCAAGGTGTAAGGAACACCGGGGAGCTGTTTTTT. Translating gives CASSQGVRNTGELFF.

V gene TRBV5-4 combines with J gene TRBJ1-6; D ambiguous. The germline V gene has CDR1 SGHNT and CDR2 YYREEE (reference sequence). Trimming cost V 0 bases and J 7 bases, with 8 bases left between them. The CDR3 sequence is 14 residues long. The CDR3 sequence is CASSLASPNSPLHF. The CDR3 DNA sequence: TGTGCCAGCAGCTTGGCCAGTCCGAATTCACCCCTCCACTTT.

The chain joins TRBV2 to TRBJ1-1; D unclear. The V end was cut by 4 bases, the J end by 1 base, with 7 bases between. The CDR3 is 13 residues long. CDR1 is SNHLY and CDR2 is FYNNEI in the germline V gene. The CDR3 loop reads CASSAQQNTEAFF. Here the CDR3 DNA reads TGTGCCAGCAGTGCACAGCAGAACACTGAAGCTTTCTTT.

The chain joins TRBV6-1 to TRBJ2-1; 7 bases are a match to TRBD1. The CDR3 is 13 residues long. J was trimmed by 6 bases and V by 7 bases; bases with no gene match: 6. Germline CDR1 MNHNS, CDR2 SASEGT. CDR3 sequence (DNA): TGTGCCAGCAATCACGACAGGGTCAATGAGCAGTTCTTC. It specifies CASNHDRVNEQFF.

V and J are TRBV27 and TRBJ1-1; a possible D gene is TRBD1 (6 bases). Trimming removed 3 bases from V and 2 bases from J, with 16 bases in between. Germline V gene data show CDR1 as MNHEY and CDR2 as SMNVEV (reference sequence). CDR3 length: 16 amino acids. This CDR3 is CASSLGAYRFNTEAFF. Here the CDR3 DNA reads TGTGCCAGCAGTTTGGGGGCCTACCGTTTTAACACTGAAGCTTTCTTT.

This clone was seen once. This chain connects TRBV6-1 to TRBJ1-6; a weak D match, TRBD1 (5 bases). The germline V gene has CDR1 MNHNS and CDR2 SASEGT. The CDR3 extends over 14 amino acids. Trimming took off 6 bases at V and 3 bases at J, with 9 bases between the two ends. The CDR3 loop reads CASRRGGYNSPLHF. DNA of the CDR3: TGTGCCAGCAGGCGGGGCGGCTATAATTCACCCCTCCACTTT.

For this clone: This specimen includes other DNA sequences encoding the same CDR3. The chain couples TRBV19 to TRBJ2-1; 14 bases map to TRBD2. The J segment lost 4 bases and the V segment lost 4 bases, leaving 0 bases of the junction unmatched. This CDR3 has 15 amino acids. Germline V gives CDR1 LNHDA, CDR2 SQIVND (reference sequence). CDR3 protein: CASSRLAGGYNEQFF. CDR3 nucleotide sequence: TGTGCCAGTAGTAGACTAGCGGGAGGGTACAATGAGCAGTTCTTC.

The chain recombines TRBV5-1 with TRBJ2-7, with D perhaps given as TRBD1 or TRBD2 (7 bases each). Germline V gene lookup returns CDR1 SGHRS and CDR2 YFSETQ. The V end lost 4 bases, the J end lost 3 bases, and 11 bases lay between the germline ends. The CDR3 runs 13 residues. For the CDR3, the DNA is TGCGCCAGCAGCCCCAGGGGGGGCTACGAGCAGTACTTC. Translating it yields CASSPRGGYEQYF.

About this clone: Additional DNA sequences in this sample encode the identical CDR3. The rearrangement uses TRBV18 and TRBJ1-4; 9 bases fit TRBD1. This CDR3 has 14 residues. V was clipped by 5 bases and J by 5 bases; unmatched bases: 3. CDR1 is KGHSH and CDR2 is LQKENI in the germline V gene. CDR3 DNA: TGTGCCAGCTCATCGGGACAGGGAAATGAAAAACTGTTTTTT. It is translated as CASSSGQGNEKLFF.

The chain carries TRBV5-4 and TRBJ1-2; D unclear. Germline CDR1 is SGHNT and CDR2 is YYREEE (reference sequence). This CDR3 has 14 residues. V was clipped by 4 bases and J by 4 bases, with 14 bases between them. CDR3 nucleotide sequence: TGTGCCAGCAGCGGCCCCGGTGAATTCTATGGCTACACCTTC. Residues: CASSGPGEFYGYTF.

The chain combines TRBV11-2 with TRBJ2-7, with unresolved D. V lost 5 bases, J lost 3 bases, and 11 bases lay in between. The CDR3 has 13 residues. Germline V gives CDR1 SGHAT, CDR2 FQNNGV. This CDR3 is CASSNIVSYEQYF. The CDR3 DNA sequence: TGTGCCAGCAGCAACATAGTTAGCTACGAGCAGTACTTC.

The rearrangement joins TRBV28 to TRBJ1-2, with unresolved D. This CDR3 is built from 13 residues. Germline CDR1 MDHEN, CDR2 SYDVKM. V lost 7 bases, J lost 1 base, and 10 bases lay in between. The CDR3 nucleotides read TGTGCCAGCACGGTCAGACTTAACTATGGCTACACCTTC. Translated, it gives CASTVRLNYGYTF.

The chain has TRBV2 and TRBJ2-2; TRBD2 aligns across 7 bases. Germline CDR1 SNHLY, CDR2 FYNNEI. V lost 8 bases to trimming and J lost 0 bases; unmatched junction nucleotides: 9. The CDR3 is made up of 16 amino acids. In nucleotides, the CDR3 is TGTGCCAGCTCCTCCTCCGGGAGGTCGAACACCGGGGAGCTGTTTTTT. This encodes CASSSSGRSNTGELFF.

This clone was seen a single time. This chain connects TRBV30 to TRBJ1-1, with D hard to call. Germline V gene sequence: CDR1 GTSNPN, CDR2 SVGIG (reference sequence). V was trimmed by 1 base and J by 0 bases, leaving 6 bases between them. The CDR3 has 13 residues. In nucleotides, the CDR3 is TGTGCCTGGAGTGGGGATGTGAACACTGAAGCTTTCTTT. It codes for CAWSGDVNTEAFF.

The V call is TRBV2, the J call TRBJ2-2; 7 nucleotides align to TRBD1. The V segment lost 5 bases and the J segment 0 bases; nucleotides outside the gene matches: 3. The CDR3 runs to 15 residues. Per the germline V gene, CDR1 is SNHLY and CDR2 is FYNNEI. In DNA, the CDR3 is TGTGCCAGCAGTTACAGGGGCCCGAACACCGGGGAGCTGTTTTTT. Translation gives CASSYRGPNTGELFF.

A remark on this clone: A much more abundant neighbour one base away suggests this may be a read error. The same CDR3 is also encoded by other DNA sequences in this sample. The CDR3 region has the DNA TGTGCCAGCAGCTTAGACCTAAACACTGAAGCTTTCTTT. Translating it yields CASSLDLNTEAFF. V is TRBV7-8 and J is TRBJ1-1; D is undetermined. In germline, CDR1 is SGHVS, CDR2 FQNEAQ. V gave up 1 base and J gave up 2 bases, with 5 bases separating them. The CDR3 runs to 13 residues.

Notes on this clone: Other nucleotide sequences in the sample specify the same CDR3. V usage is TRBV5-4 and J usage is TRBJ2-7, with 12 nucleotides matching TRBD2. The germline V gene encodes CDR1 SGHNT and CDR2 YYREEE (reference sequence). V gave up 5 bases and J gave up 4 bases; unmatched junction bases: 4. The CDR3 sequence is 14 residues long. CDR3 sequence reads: CASSPGLAGYEQYF. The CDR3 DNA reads TGTGCCAGCAGTCCAGGACTAGCGGGATACGAGCAGTACTTC.